This T cell receptor beta chain emerged from a study of cytomegalovirus exposure and HLA in healthy donors. Study-wide findings and caveats: Sequencing likely generated an artifact that appeared as a cluster of highly shared sequence variants. In vitro assays verified that three CMV-associated chains recognized CMV antigens specifically.

In the case of this clone: Its specificity is not known.

The PCR was carried out with 60 Vbeta primers and 13 Jbeta primers. Original handling: An analysis performed later counted around 86 million unique TCR beta chains (approximately 12 million of them shared). Clones were read by immunoSEQ multiplex PCR, and TCRdb kept only the in-frame ones, dropping some. V and J calls and clone size are those listed in that table; D and trimming were worked out from the DNA. In the table there are 150,000 to 200,000 clones, about three quarters of which are singletons. The CDR3 is 13 residues long. Trimming removed 7 bases at V and 4 bases at J, with 11 bases between. Per germline, CDR1 LNHDA and CDR2 SQIVND (reference sequence).

The rearrangement uses TRBV19 and TRBJ1-5, with D hard to call. The sequencing input was PBMCs. The sequence was obtained from a middle-aged woman in good health and CMV-seronegative. CDR3 protein: CASNTIGNQPQHF. The DNA of the CDR3 is TGTGCCAGTAACACTATTGGGAATCAGCCCCAGCATTTT. Full variable domain (missing parts from reference TRBV19 and TRBJ1-5): DGGITQSPKYLFRKEGQNVTLSCEQNLNHDAMYWYRQDPGQGLRLIYYSQIVNDFQKGDIAEGYSVSREKKESFPLTVTSAQKNPTAFYLCASNTIGNQPQHFGDGTRLSIL.